Listed below are T cell receptor beta chains from one sample, sequenced in a study of cytomegalovirus exposure and HLA in healthy donors. Repertoires were generated with immunoSEQ multiplex PCR, while TCRdb's copy carries only in-frame clones and drops some. The table shows about 270,000 clones, with 72% occurring only once. Sample: PBMCs. These TCRs come from a female donor in good health and CMV-seronegative. Both conserved end residues are part of each CDR3. Fields, in order: D gene, V gene, clone size, J gene, CDR3 protein, CDR3 DNA. D genes are given only for firm matches. Part of the rows lack a size; the others show once, few, many or a class for expanded clones.

>-|TRBV5-4|-|TRBJ2-5
CASTQPGGRQETQYF
TGTGCCAGCACCCAACCTGGGGGGAGACAAGAGACCCAGTACTTC
>TRBD2|TRBV11-2|-|TRBJ2-1
CASSSTRTSGRYHEQFF
TGTGCCAGCAGCTCCACGAGGACTAGCGGGAGATATCATGAGCAGTTCTTC
>TRBD2|TRBV29-1|-|TRBJ2-1
CSGRTSGRYEQFF
TGCAGCGGGCGGACTAGCGGGAGGTACGAGCAGTTCTTC
>-|TRBV6-4|-|TRBJ2-5
CASSPLTEEETQYF
TGTGCCAGCAGCCCGCTCACCGAGGAAGAGACCCAGTACTTC
>-|TRBV6-5|-|TRBJ2-2
CASARSGSGGELFF
TGTGCCAGCGCCAGGTCGGGCAGCGGGGGGGAGCTGTTTTTT
>-|TRBV6-5|few|TRBJ2-1
CASKQGWSYNEQFF
TGTGCCAGCAAGCAGGGTTGGTCTTACAATGAGCAGTTCTTC
>-|TRBV7-9|-|TRBJ2-2
CASSLLAGQRNTGELFF
TGTGCCAGCAGCTTATTAGCGGGACAGAGGAACACCGGGGAGCTGTTTTTT
>TRBD1|TRBV6-7|-|TRBJ1-5
CASSYLDTTGGPSNQPQHF
TGTGCCAGCAGTTATCTTGACACAACAGGGGGCCCCAGCAATCAGCCCCAGCATTTT
>-|TRBV7-2|-|TRBJ2-1
CASSCLRDSGQSSYNEQFF
TGTGCCAGCAGCTGTCTCCGGGACTCCGGCCAGAGCTCCTACAATGAGCAGTTCTTC
>TRBD1|TRBV29-1|-|TRBJ2-1
CSVGPWDSRLGEQFF
TGCAGCGTTGGCCCGTGGGACAGCCGATTAGGAGAGCAGTTCTTC
>-|TRBV28|-|TRBJ2-3
CASSLAASTDTQYF
TGTGCCAGCAGTTTAGCGGCTAGCACAGATACGCAGTATTTT
>TRBD2|TRBV10-2|-|TRBJ2-5
CASGTSDVTQYF
TGCGCCAGTGGAACTAGCGACGTGACCCAGTACTTC
>TRBD1|TRBV28|-|TRBJ2-7
CASSRGTGPAYEQYF
TGTGCCAGCAGCCGCGGGACAGGGCCAGCCTACGAGCAGTACTTC
>-|TRBV25-1|-|TRBJ1-2
CASSGGVMVGYTF
TGTGCCAGCAGCGGGGGGGTTATGGTTGGCTACACCTTC
>-|TRBV6-1|few|TRBJ1-3
CASSEDQGKGNTIYF
TGTGCCAGCAGTGAAGATCAGGGGAAGGGAAACACCATATATTTT
>TRBD2|TRBV4-2|-|TRBJ2-7
CASSQGLAGKSSYEQYF
TGTGCCAGCAGCCAAGGGCTAGCGGGAAAAAGCTCCTACGAGCAGTACTTC
>TRBD2|TRBV10-3|-|TRBJ2-7
CAATSGSRYEQYF
TGTGCCGCGACTAGCGGGAGTCGCTACGAGCAGTACTTC